This entry is about one T cell receptor beta chain. The antigen is not known. The protocol was immunoSEQ multiplex PCR, while the TCRdb copy is restricted to in-frame clones and leaves out a portion. Of 190,000 or so clones listed, 93% were seen once; the top ten hold roughly 1%. The germline gives CDR1 SGDLS, CDR2 YYNGEE. This CDR3 contains 15 residues. Trimming removed 0 bases from V and 5 bases from J; junction bases left unmatched: 5. This entry is derived from a study of T cell responses to AZD1222 COVID-19 vaccine. Whole-study findings and limits: Dominant CD4 TCR responses targeted spike regions 160-218 and 743-854. There were mostly white British donors and more females than males, and clonal diversity was possibly underestimated. Researchers took repertoire samples only after the peak T cell response had come. Regions left unmutated in variants are reportedly the target of nearly half of spike-specific TCRs.

This chain links TRBV9 with TRBJ1-2, with 9 bases lining up with TRBD1. The TCR comes from an adult who received the AZD1222 COVID-19 vaccine. The sequences come from peripheral blood, collected 28 days after the second AZD1222 dose. The CDR3 region is CASSVVTGGGYGYTF. The DNA of the CDR3 is TGTGCCAGCAGCGTAGTAACAGGGGGCGGATATGGCTACACCTTC.